This T cell receptor beta chain was captured in a study of blood T cell repertoires in COVID-19. In the study's own analysis: Reference gene primer amplification gave estimated nucleated cell counts. Assay: immunoSEQ multiplex PCR; the TCRdb copy retains only in-frame clones and omits some. The DNA was the basis for D and trimming; V, J and clone size are from that table. The sample yields about 84,000 clones, 90% to 95% seen once. The CDR3 spans 15 residues. The germline V gene encodes CDR1 SGHDT and CDR2 YYEEEE. Deletions cut 4 bases from V and 7 bases from J, with 20 bases between. The sample taken for sequencing was peripheral blood. This chain joins TRBV5-6 and TRBJ2-5; weak D call: TRBD1 (6 bases). This clonotype was obtained from a human donor with active COVID-19. The donor label of this sample is uncertain. This CDR3 reads CASSPGTYALGTQYF. The CDR3 DNA is TGTGCCAGCAGCCCCGGGACATACGCTCTCGGGACCCAGTACTTC.